This TCR beta chain was observed in a study of cytomegalovirus exposure and HLA in healthy donors. CDR1 and CDR2 from the germline V gene are LGHNA and YSLEER. Trimming stripped 7 bases from V and 2 bases from J, with 10 bases between. The CDR3 has 13 amino acids. Use of 60 Vbeta and 13 Jbeta primers characterized the PCR. TCRdb's copy holds only in-frame clones and misses some; the assay was immunoSEQ multiplex PCR. Counted here are approximately 220,000 clones, more than 60% occurring once; the ten biggest clones make up 1.5% to 2%. J is TRBJ2-3 and V is TRBV4-3; perhaps TRBD2 as D (5 bases). Specimen: PBMCs. The sequence was obtained from a woman aged 25 to 39 in good health and CMV-seronegative. This chain's CDR3 is CASTRGDTDTQYF. CDR3 DNA sequence: TGCGCCAGCACCCGGGGAGACACAGATACGCAGTATTTT.